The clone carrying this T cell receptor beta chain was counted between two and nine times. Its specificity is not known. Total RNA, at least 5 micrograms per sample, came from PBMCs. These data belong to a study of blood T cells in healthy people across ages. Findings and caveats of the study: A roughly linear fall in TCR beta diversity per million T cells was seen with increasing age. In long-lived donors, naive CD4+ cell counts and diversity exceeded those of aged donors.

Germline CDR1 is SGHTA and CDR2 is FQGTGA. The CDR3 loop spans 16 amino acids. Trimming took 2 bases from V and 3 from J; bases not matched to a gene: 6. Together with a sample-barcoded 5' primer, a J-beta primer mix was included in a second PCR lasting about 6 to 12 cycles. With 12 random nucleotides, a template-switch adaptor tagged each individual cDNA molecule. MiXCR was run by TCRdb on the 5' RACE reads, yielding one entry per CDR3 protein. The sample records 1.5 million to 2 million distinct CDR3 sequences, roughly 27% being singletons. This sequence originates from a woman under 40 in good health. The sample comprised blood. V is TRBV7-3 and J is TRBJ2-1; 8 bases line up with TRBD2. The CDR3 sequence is CASSLEGRGGYNEQFF. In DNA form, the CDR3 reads TGTGCCAGCAGCTTAGAGGGCCGGGGGGGCTACAATGAGCAGTTCTTC.